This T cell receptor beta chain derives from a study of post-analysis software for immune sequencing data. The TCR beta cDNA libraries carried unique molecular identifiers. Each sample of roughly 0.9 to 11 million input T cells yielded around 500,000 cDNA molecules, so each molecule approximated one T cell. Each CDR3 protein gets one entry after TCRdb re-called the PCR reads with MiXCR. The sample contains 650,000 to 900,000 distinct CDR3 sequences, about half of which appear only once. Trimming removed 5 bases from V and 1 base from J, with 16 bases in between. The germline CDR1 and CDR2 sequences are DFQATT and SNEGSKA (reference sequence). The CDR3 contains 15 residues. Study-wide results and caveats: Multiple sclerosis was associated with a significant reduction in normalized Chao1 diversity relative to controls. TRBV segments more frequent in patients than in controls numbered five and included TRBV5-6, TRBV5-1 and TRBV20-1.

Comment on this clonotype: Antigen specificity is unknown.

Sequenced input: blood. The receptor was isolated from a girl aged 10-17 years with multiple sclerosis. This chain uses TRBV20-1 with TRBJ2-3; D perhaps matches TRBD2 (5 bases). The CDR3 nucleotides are TGCAGTGCTTTTAGCGACATGTGGGGCACAGATACGCAGTATTTT. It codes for CSAFSDMWGTDTQYF.